The T cell receptor (beta chain) described here comes from a study of CD8+ T cells in alopecia areata (dated by TCRdb to the late 2010s). General notes on the study: The treated patients, all with moderate-to-severe alopecia areata, were enrolled in an open-label pilot trial of oral tofacitinib given at 5 to 10 mg twice daily. On the human side, TCRbeta sequencing was run on scalp tissue and on sorted CD4+ and CD8+ peripheral blood T cells from healthy controls and from alopecia areata patients with either patchy or totalis/universalis disease. Biopsies were taken from tofacitinib-treated patients at baseline and again at 4 and 24 weeks into treatment, and several of those patients also had a later scalp biopsy. Amplification of TCRbeta CDR3 regions was done by immunoSEQ multiplex PCR using 35 Vbeta forward primers and 13 Jbeta reverse primers. The study used high-throughput TCRbeta sequencing to examine T cell clonal expansion in alopecia areata, in both the C3H/HeJ mouse model and human patients. Patients stayed on tofacitinib for 6 to 18 months and then had 6 months of follow-up off drug so that delayed response and recurrence could be assessed. RNA came from the PAXgene miRNA kit for fixed scalp, the miRNeasy kit for PBMCs, and the RNeasy kit for mouse skin. Clonality in the scalp was compared among normal scalp (n=4), patchy alopecia areata scalp (n=8), and alopecia totalis/universalis scalp (n=8).

Here is what the overall study found, with its caveats: Compared with mice, TCR sequences shared between patients were less clear, possibly partly because of HLA diversity across the patient population. Unlike mouse skin, which is dominated by gammadelta T cells, normal human skin has resident alphabeta T cells that are also sequenced, and this complicates analysis of the scalp TCR repertoire. Compared with normal scalp, lesional scalp had higher clonality and more expanded CD8+ clones, particularly in alopecia totalis/universalis, a pattern that suggests antigenic drive.

The CDR3 starts with the cysteine, ends with the phenylalanine, and has 16 residues. The retained sequence is limited to the CDR3, 48 bases, with the frame set at the first base. The junction carries 8 bases between V and J, which are trimmed by 2 bases and 0 bases respectively. Taken from the germline V gene, the CDR1 and CDR2 loops are SGHAT and FQNNGV. Library preparation was by the immunoSEQ multiplex PCR assay. For TCR sequencing, RNA was extracted from every sample and reverse transcribed into cDNA to serve as template. SuperScript III was used for first-strand cDNA synthesis, primed with a 2:1 mix of oligo-dT and random hexamers. A synthetic immune receptor repertoire was used to gauge amplification bias, and whatever bias remained was removed computationally. The published analysis was carried out like this. Raw reads were preprocessed for error removal, and CDR3 was defined according to IMGT conventions as running from the conserved cysteine to phenylalanine. Clonality was calculated as 1 minus Shannon entropy normalized by log2 of the number of productive unique TCRs. Whether scalp clones were CD4 or CD8 was inferred by matching scalp TCRbeta sequences against CD4 and CD8 repertoires sorted from blood. The source is immuneACCESS, and TCRdb retained only in-frame sequences with V and J called. Part of the clones is not carried over; for the studies checked, unresolved V genes explain less than half of this, and the remainder is unexplained. D and trimming come from the DNA, and the V and J calls and clone size come from that table. The sample includes under 7,500 clones, with about 67% observed a single time. Of the sample, about 22% falls within the top ten clones.

The sample's time point label is to be understood as: baseline before oral tofacitinib. From alopecia areata patients, peripheral blood was collected along with lesional scalp punch biopsies. Human scalp biopsies were fixed immediately in PAXgene tissue containers. With regard to this clone: The specificity of this receptor is unknown. No quality values exist for individual bases; no much larger clone is one base distant.

The chain employs TRBV11-2 and TRBJ2-6; no D segment can be confidently identified. The sample in question was skin, obtained at week 0. The origin of this receptor is a human donor with alopecia areata. The CDR3 reads CASSLWVGSGANVLTF. The DNA is as follows: TGTGCCAGCAGCTTATGGGTTGGCTCTGGGGCCAACGTCCTGACTTTC.